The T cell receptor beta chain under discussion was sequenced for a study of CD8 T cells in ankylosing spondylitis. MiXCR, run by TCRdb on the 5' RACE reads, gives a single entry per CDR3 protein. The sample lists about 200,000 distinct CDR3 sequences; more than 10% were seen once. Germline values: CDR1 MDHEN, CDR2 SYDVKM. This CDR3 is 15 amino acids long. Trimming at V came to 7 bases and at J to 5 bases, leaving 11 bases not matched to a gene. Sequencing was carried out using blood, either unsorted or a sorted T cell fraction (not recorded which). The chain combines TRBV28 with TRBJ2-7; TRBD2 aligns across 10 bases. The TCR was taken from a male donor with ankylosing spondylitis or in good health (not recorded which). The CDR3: CASTLGGLARDEQYF. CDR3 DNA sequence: TGTGCCAGCACCCTAGGGGGACTAGCGAGAGACGAGCAGTACTTC.